The 5 T cell receptor beta chains below come from one sample, sequenced in a study of T cells in Graves' hyperthyroidism and ophthalmopathy. It was RNA transcripts that yielded the amplified TCR beta CDR3 regions. TCR CDR3 underwent first-round RT-PCR with the HTBI primer set. TCRdb itself ran the multiplex PCR reads through MiXCR, one entry per CDR3 protein. The data hold about 260,000 distinct CDR3 sequences, with 25% to 30% observed a single time. Sequencing input: blood. These receptors originate from a man aged 35-49 years with Graves' hyperthyroidism that later progressed to Graves' ophthalmopathy.

On this clonotype: Because the CDR3 is missing its conserved closing phenylalanine or tryptophan, this is likely a read error. The DNA is omitted, as the CDR3 cannot be located on it reliably, and the CDR3 follows TCRdb's listing. V and J are TRBV12-3 or TRBV12-4 and TRBJ2-7; TRBD1 was called by the table and not checked on the DNA. With termini counted, the CDR3 has 11 amino acids. The CDR3 loop is CASSGGTHWYL.

V is TRBV5-1 and J is TRBJ2-5, with D possibly TRBD2 on 5 matching bases. Deletions cut 6 bases from V and 2 bases from J, with 11 bases between. Per germline, CDR1 SGHRS and CDR2 YFSETQ. The CDR3 spans 13 residues. CDR3 loop: CASKGADQETQYF. DNA of the CDR3: TGCGCCAGCAAGGGAGCAGATCAAGAGACCCAGTACTTC.

The table lists this clonotype with many counts. The genes are TRBV28 and TRBJ2-2; the D is unclear. Per germline, CDR1 MDHEN and CDR2 SYDVKM. The CDR3 consists of 15 residues. V lost 3 bases and J 4 bases, leaving 12 bases between the germline ends. The CDR3 loop is CASSLMGWGTGELFF. CDR3 bases: TGTGCCAGCAGTTTGATGGGGTGGGGCACCGGGGAGCTGTTTTTT.

This chain links TRBV27 with TRBJ1-2, with 9 bases lining up with TRBD1. With 6 bases clipped from V and 4 bases from J, the junction kept 6 bases outside the gene matches. Germline V CDR1 and CDR2: MNHEY, SMNVEV (reference sequence). CDR3 length: 14 residues. The CDR3 loop reads CASRSQGAIYGYTF. DNA for the CDR3: TGTGCCAGCAGATCACAGGGGGCTATCTATGGCTACACCTTC.

The V call is TRBV7-8, the J call TRBJ2-2, with a tentative D call TRBD1 (7 bases). Germline CDR1 reads SGHVS; CDR2 reads FQNEAQ. The V end lost 1 base, the J end lost 7 bases, and 13 bases lay between the germline ends. This CDR3 is 15 amino acids long. CDR3 in DNA: TGTGCCAGCAGCTTAGGGGCGGGACAGATCGGGGAGCTGTTTTTT. As protein: CASSLGAGQIGELFF.